This TCR beta chain was recovered during a study of early T cells in non-severe SARS-CoV-2 infection. As for the study in general: With bulk RNA from unsorted whole blood as input, sequencing yielded unpaired chains.

Researchers attached unique molecular identifiers to individual cDNA molecules. TCRdb analysed the 5' RACE reads with MiXCR anew, one entry per CDR3 protein. The profile shows tens of thousands of distinct CDR3 sequences, approximately 15% of them singletons. Study outcomes and limitations: VDJdb matching favored anti-spike CD8 responses, missing private and CD4 specificities.

About this clonotype itself: Antigen: not known.

Per germline, CDR1 SGHRS and CDR2 YFSETQ. The CDR3 is 15 amino acids. V shed 1 base and J shed 7 bases, with 18 bases lying between them. Input material: whole blood. The rearrangement links TRBV5-1 to TRBJ2-7; a weak D match, TRBD2 (5 bases). This TCR was recovered from an adult who was a healthcare worker with PCR-confirmed SARS-CoV-2 infection or an uninfected control (not recorded which). The CDR3 region is CASSLIHGEGSEQYF. For the CDR3, the DNA is TGCGCCAGCAGCTTGATTCACGGGGAAGGGAGTGAGCAGTACTTC.